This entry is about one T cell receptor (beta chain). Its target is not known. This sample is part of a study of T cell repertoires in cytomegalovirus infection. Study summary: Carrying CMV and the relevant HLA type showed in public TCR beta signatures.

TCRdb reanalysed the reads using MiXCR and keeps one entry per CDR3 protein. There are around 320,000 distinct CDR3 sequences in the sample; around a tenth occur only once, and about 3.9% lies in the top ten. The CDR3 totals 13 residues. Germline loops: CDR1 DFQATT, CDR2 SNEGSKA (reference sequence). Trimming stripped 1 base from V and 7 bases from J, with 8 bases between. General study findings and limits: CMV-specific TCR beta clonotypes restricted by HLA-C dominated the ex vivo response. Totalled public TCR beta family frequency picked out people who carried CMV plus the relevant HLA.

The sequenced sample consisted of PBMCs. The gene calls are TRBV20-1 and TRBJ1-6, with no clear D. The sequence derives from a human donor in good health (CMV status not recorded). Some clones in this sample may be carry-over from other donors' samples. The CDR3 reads CSARGLRNSPLHF. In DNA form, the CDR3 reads TGCAGTGCTAGAGGGCTCAGGAATTCACCCCTCCACTTT.